Below, 16 T cell receptor beta chains from the same sample are listed, as sequenced in a study of T cells in Graves' hyperthyroidism and ophthalmopathy. Amplified TCR beta CDR3 regions came from RNA transcripts. In the first-round RT-PCR of the TCR CDR3, the HTBI primer set was used. TCRdb reprocessed the multiplex PCR reads via MiXCR and lists one record per CDR3 protein. The sample holds 350,000 to 400,000 distinct CDR3 sequences; approximately 19% are singletons and the top ten take 3% to 4%. Sequencing input: blood. The receptors shown here come from a woman under 30 with Graves' hyperthyroidism.

Ten or more counts support this clonotype. As DNA, the CDR3 is TGTGCCACCAGTGTCGGGGGCTCGGATACGCAGTATTTT. Translation gives CATSVGGSDTQYF. The chain is built from TRBV24-1 and TRBJ2-3, with D possibly called TRBD1 or TRBD2 (6 bases each). The V gene's germline CDR1 is KGHDR and CDR2 SFDVKD. This CDR3 has 13 amino acids. Trimming pared 5 bases from V and 6 bases from J, leaving 11 bases between.

This clonotype has a count of ten or more. The V and J genes are TRBV6-5 and TRBJ2-7; TRBD1 aligns across 7 bases. The CDR3 extends over 16 amino acids. CDR1 is MNHEY, CDR2 SVGAGI, per germline. Trimming removed 5 bases from V and 1 base from J; junction bases left unmatched: 11. The chain's CDR3 is CASSPYNRQGSYEQYF. DNA for the CDR3: TGTGCCAGCAGTCCCTATAACCGACAGGGATCCTACGAGCAGTACTTC.

The table lists this clonotype with many counts. The CDR3 DNA sequence: TGTGCCAGCAGTGTTGGACAGGGTTCTATCCCCGGGGAGCTGTTTTTT. Translated, it gives CASSVGQGSIPGELFF. The chain employs TRBV6-1 and TRBJ2-2; 8 bases are shared with TRBD1. CDR1 is MNHNS, CDR2 SASEGT, per germline. The CDR3 has 16 amino acids. V lost 4 bases and J lost 6; bases outside the gene matches: 10.

This clonotype appeared many times. The chain has TRBV7-2 and TRBJ1-5; 12 bases are shared with TRBD1. The CDR3 sequence is 16 residues long. Unmatched junction bases numbered 8, after V lost 5 bases and J lost 6 bases. The V gene's germline CDR1 is SGHTA and CDR2 FQGNSA. DNA of the CDR3: TGTGCCAGCAGCCGAGATGGGACAGGGGGCGGTCAGCCCCAGCATTTT. Translated: CASSRDGTGGGQPQHF. The whole variable domain, filled in from reference TRBV7-2 and TRBJ1-5, reads GAGVSQSPSNKVTEKGKDVELRCDPISGHTALYWYRQSLGQGLEFLIYFQGNSAPDKSGLPSDRFSAERTGGSVSTLTIQRTQQEDSAVYLCASSRDGTGGGQPQHFGDGTRLSIL.

DNA of the CDR3: TGTGCCAGCAGCCAAGGAATAGGCCCTAACACTGAAGCTTTCTTT. It is translated as CASSQGIGPNTEAFF. The chain employs TRBV3-1 and TRBJ1-1; D is ambiguous. Germline assignment: CDR1 LGHDT and CDR2 YNNKEL (reference sequence). The ends were cut back, 1 base at V and 2 bases at J, with 11 bases in the middle. The CDR3 consists of 15 residues.

This clonotype was observed many times. The V and J genes are TRBV29-1 and TRBJ2-7; no reliable D call. The germline CDR1 and CDR2 sequences are SQVTM and ANQGSEA. The CDR3 length is 12 residues. Trimming removed 4 bases at V and 1 base at J, with 8 bases between. DNA for the CDR3: TGCAGCGTTGGGGGTAGGTCCTACGAGCAGTACTTC. As protein: CSVGGRSYEQYF.

In DNA form, the CDR3 reads TGTGCCAGCAGTGAAATAGACAGGTCGCGTGCTTTCTTT. It translates to CASSEIDRSRAFF. The V gene is TRBV6-1, the J gene TRBJ1-1; D is possibly TRBD1 (6 bases). The CDR3 is made up of 13 amino acids. With 2 bases removed from V and 11 bases from J, the gap between germline ends came to 15 bases. Germline V CDR1 and CDR2: MNHNS, SASEGT.

This clonotype was counted at least ten times. The chain combines TRBV20-1 with TRBJ1-1, with 12 bases aligning to TRBD1. The V and J ends lost 4 bases and 6 bases, in that order; junction bases with no gene match: 9. CDR3 length: 15 residues. Per germline, CDR1 DFQATT and CDR2 SNEGSKA (reference sequence). DNA of the CDR3: TGCAGTGCTACCGGGACAGGGGGCGCGGTGGCTGAAGCTTTCTTT. It specifies CSATGTGGAVAEAFF.

This clonotype showed up many times. This rearrangement joins TRBV5-1 to TRBJ2-7; D may be TRBD1 (5 bases). V lost 4 bases to trimming and J lost 5 bases, with 22 bases between them. Per the germline V gene, CDR1 is SGHRS and CDR2 is YFSETQ. This CDR3 comprises 16 residues. CDR3 in amino acids: CASSPVRAGRIDEQYF. CDR3 DNA: TGCGCCAGCAGCCCAGTTCGGGCAGGGCGAATCGACGAGCAGTACTTC. Supplemented by reference TRBV5-1 and TRBJ2-7, the full variable domain reads KAGVTQTPRYLIKTRGQQVTLSCSPISGHRSVSWYQQTPGQGLQFLFEYFSETQRNKGNFPGRFSGRQFSNSRSEMNVSTLELGDSALYLCASSPVRAGRIDEQYFGPGTRLTVT.

This clonotype was observed many times. The chain links TRBV28 to TRBJ1-5; D gene unclear. With 3 bases removed from V and 0 bases from J, the gap between germline ends came to 15 bases. CDR3 size: 17 residues. Germline values: CDR1 MDHEN, CDR2 SYDVKM. The CDR3 spells CASSLTGSQYSNQPQHF. CDR3 nucleotide sequence: TGTGCCAGCAGTTTGACGGGATCCCAATATAGCAATCAGCCCCAGCATTTT.

The rearrangement uses TRBV6-5 and TRBJ1-2; D might be TRBD1 (6 bases). The CDR3 sequence is 14 residues long. Trimming left V 4 bases short and J 4 bases short, with 13 bases between. Germline assignment: CDR1 MNHEY and CDR2 SVGAGI. The CDR3 region is CASSSPTGFYGYTF. CDR3 sequence (DNA): TGTGCCAGCAGTTCGCCTACAGGGTTCTATGGCTACACCTTC.

This clonotype was detected many times. The V and J genes are TRBV5-1 and TRBJ1-1; D uncertain. The CDR3 spans 14 residues. CDR1 SGHRS and CDR2 YFSETQ come from the germline V gene. The germline V and J ends were trimmed by 10 bases and 0 bases, with 16 bases remaining between them. The CDR3 DNA reads as TGCGCCCCAGGCGGCTCCCACATGAACACTGAAGCTTTCTTT. Translating gives CAPGGSHMNTEAFF.

This clonotype was detected ten times or more. The chain joins TRBV3-1 to TRBJ2-5; TRBD2 aligns across 10 bases. V lost 4 bases and J lost 5; bases outside the gene matches: 19. The CDR3 covers 19 residues. Looked up from germline, CDR1 is LGHDT and CDR2 is YNNKEL (reference sequence). CDR3 sequence reads: CASSPGSVLAGAEWETQYF. CDR3 bases: TGTGCCAGCAGCCCAGGAAGCGTGCTAGCGGGGGCGGAGTGGGAGACCCAGTACTTC.

Many counts were recorded for this clonotype. The CDR3: CASSLGSTGGDGYTF. CDR3 in DNA: TGTGCCAGCAGCTTAGGATCCACAGGGGGAGATGGCTACACCTTC. V and J are TRBV11-2 and TRBJ1-2; 8 bases align to TRBD1. This CDR3 has 15 amino acids. V gave up 1 base and J gave up 6 bases; unmatched junction bases: 7. The V gene's germline CDR1 is SGHAT and CDR2 FQNNGV.

The genes are TRBV14 and TRBJ1-4, with D perhaps TRBD1 (5 bases). Germline CDR1 SGHDN, CDR2 FVKESK. The germline V and J ends were trimmed by 0 bases and 8 bases, with 13 bases remaining between them. CDR3 length: 15 residues. The CDR3 DNA reads as TGTGCCAGCAGCCAAGACCACGGGTCAGGGGAAAAACTGTTTTTT. Amino acid sequence: CASSQDHGSGEKLFF.

This chain links TRBV3-1 with TRBJ2-7; unclear D gene. V shed 0 bases and J shed 5 bases, with 17 bases lying between them. This CDR3 spans 16 amino acids. Germline V lookup: CDR1 LGHDT, CDR2 YNNKEL (reference sequence). The CDR3 sequence: CASSQDPTPRGDEQYF. Here the CDR3 DNA reads TGTGCCAGCAGCCAAGATCCAACACCCCGTGGCGACGAGCAGTACTTC.